Sequencing of this T cell receptor beta chain was carried out in a study of CD4 T cells in relation to SARS-CoV-2 and coronaviruses. Assay: immunoSEQ multiplex PCR; the TCRdb copy retains only in-frame clones and omits some. The sample carries about 43,000 clones, roughly 80% recorded once. In regard to this clone: Its antigen is still unknown.

J gave up 8 bases and V 1 base, and 8 bases lay outside the gene matches. The CDR3 spans 15 residues. CDR1 is KGHSH, CDR2 LQKENI, per germline. The clonotype originates from an adult with COVID-19. The V call is TRBV18, the J call TRBJ1-2; TRBD1 matches at 9 bases. Sample: naive CD4+ T cells from PBMCs, cultured in vitro. Subset defined: naive CD4+ T cells isolated by negative enrichment. The CDR3 nucleotides are TGTGCCAGCTCACCACGGGGACAGGGAATCGGCGGCTACACCTTC. It encodes CASSPRGQGIGGYTF. The variable domain in full, with the rest retrieved from reference TRBV18 and TRBJ1-2, is NAGVMQNPRHLVRRRGQEARLRCSPMKGHSHVYWYRQLPEEGLKFMVYLQKENIIDESGMPKERFSAEFPKEGPSILRIQQVVRGDSAAYFCASSPRGQGIGGYTFGSGTRLTVV.